The 19 T cell receptor beta chains below were found in one sample sequenced in a study of T cell repertoires in cytomegalovirus infection. Their antigens are not known. TCRdb called the reads again in MiXCR, with one record for every CDR3 protein. The sample holds about 830,000 distinct CDR3 sequences, 30% to 35% seen once. The sequenced sample was cultured CD8+ T cells from PBMCs, obtained from culture after CMV antigen stimulation. The receptors were gathered from a human donor in good health (CMV status not recorded). Some clones in this sample may be carry-over from other donors' samples.

The chain combines TRBV14 with TRBJ1-4; TRBD1 agrees at 8 bases. V dropped 5 bases and J dropped 4; count of bases not matched to a gene: 3. The CDR3 contains 14 residues. Germline V gene data show CDR1 as SGHDN and CDR2 as FVKESK. This CDR3 reads CASSKTGDNEKLFF. The CDR3 coding sequence is TGTGCCAGCAGCAAGACAGGGGATAATGAAAAACTGTTTTTT.

This clonotype was counted a few times. The chain has TRBV6-1 and TRBJ2-3, with unresolved D. The CDR3 runs to 15 residues. V gave up 5 bases and J gave up 6 bases, with 18 bases separating them. In germline, CDR1 is MNHNS, CDR2 SASEGT. CDR3 sequence: CASSYGTFQQDTQYF. The CDR3 DNA reads TGTGCCAGCAGTTACGGAACTTTTCAGCAGGATACGCAGTATTTT.

The CDR3 sequence: CSAPTGDSYEQYF. CDR3 coding DNA: TGCAGTGCTCCGACAGGCGACTCCTACGAGCAGTACTTC. V and J are TRBV20-1 and TRBJ2-7, with D maybe TRBD1 (6 bases). The germline CDR1 and CDR2 sequences are DFQATT and SNEGSKA (reference sequence). There are 13 residues in the CDR3. The V end lost 5 bases, the J end lost 0 bases, and 11 bases lay between the germline ends.

This clonotype came up a few times. This rearrangement joins TRBV24-1 to TRBJ2-1; 9 bases are a match to TRBD1. CDR3 length: 18 residues. Germline lookup yields CDR1 KGHDR and CDR2 SFDVKD. With 6 bases clipped from V and 5 bases from J, the junction kept 16 bases outside the gene matches. The CDR3 reads CATSPGTGFGKSNNEQFF. In DNA form, the CDR3 reads TGTGCCACCAGTCCCGGGACAGGGTTTGGAAAATCCAACAATGAGCAGTTCTTC.

This clonotype was detected only a few times. The gene calls are TRBV5-1 and TRBJ2-3, with a weak D call TRBD2 (5 bases). This CDR3 has 19 amino acids. V was pared by 3 bases and J by 2 bases, with 25 bases between. In germline, CDR1 is SGHRS, CDR2 YFSETQ. This CDR3 is CASSSTESERPLFTDTQYF. Here the CDR3 DNA reads TGCGCCAGCAGCTCCACGGAGTCGGAGCGGCCACTTTTCACAGATACGCAGTATTTT.

Only a few counts were recorded for this clonotype. V and J are TRBV4-1 and TRBJ1-5; D remains unclear. The germline V and J ends were trimmed by 4 bases and 1 base, with 8 bases remaining between them. There are 14 residues in the CDR3. Germline CDR1 MGHRA, CDR2 YSYEKL. This CDR3 reads CASSPIGSNQPQHF. In nucleotides, the CDR3 is TGCGCCAGCAGCCCGATAGGCAGCAATCAGCCCCAGCATTTT.

This clonotype has only a few counts. The chain has TRBV12-3 or TRBV12-4 and TRBJ1-5; D gene unclear. The CDR3 spans 15 residues. V shed 3 bases and J shed 1 base, with 10 bases lying between them. The CDR3 DNA sequence: TGTGCCAGCAGTTTTGAGGCAGTGAGCAATCAGCCCCAGCATTTT. It specifies CASSFEAVSNQPQHF.

This clonotype was detected only a few times. The chain carries TRBV7-9 and TRBJ2-2; TRBD2 aligns across 10 bases. Germline CDR1 and CDR2: SEHNR and FQNEAQ (reference sequence). Trimming took 5 bases from V and 10 from J; bases not matched to a gene: 7. This CDR3 comprises 14 residues. CDR3 region: CASSPLAGAVELFF. The CDR3 bases are TGTGCCAGCAGCCCCCTAGCGGGGGCGGTGGAGCTGTTTTTT.

This clonotype has just a few counts. The chain recombines TRBV6-6 with TRBJ1-6; tentatively, D is TRBD1 (5 bases). Trimming took 5 bases from V and 12 from J, leaving 14 bases between them. There are 13 residues in the CDR3. Looked up from germline, CDR1 is MNHNY and CDR2 is SVGAGI (reference sequence). Written as DNA, the CDR3 is TGTGCCAGCAGTAGGGGAGGAATACTACCCCTCCACTTT. Translation: CASSRGGILPLHF.

This clonotype has at least ten counts. The chain joins TRBV12-3 or TRBV12-4 to TRBJ1-1; TRBD1 might be the D (5 bases). Trimming took 3 bases from V and 1 from J, leaving 15 bases between them. This CDR3 is built from 16 residues. This CDR3 is CASSFLGTESNTEAFF. In DNA form, the CDR3 reads TGTGCCAGCAGTTTCCTCGGGACGGAATCGAACACTGAAGCTTTCTTT.

The genes are TRBV11-2 and TRBJ2-3, with 10 bases aligning to TRBD2. V lost 2 bases and J lost 4; bases outside the gene matches: 9. Per the germline V gene, CDR1 is SGHAT and CDR2 is FQNNGV. The CDR3 loop spans 17 amino acids. The CDR3, as DNA: TGTGCCAGCAGCTTACCACCAATAGCGGGGGGAGCAGATACGCAGTATTTT. This encodes CASSLPPIAGGADTQYF. The entire variable domain, with the rest obtained from reference TRBV11-2 and TRBJ2-3, is as follows: EAGVAQSPRYKIIEKRQSVAFWCNPISGHATLYWYQQILGQGPKLLIQFQNNGVVDDSQLPKDRFSAERLKGVDSTLKIQPAKLEDSAVYLCASSLPPIAGGADTQYFGPGTRLTVL.

This clonotype occurred a few times. The CDR3 DNA reads TGTGCCAGCAGCTTTACACCCAGCAATGAGCAGTTCTTC. Translation: CASSFTPSNEQFF. The chain joins TRBV5-4 to TRBJ2-1; no clear D. The germline V and J ends were trimmed by 2 bases and 6 bases, with 9 bases remaining between them. The length of the CDR3 is 13 residues. Germline V gene data show CDR1 as SGHNT and CDR2 as YYREEE (reference sequence).

On this clonotype: One base away lies a much larger clone, so this may be a sequencing read error. The chain employs TRBV12-3 or TRBV12-4 and TRBJ1-5, with D maybe TRBD1 (5 bases). This CDR3 has 15 residues. V was shortened by 7 bases and J by 0 bases, with 13 bases between the two germline ends. DNA of the CDR3: TGTGCCAGCAATTCACGGGACGGTAGCAATCAGCCCCAGCATTTT. It codes for CASNSRDGSNQPQHF.

Concerning this clonotype: At one of its ends the junction is not consistent with the germline gene, which may arise from a read error. The chain couples TRBV6-8 to TRBJ2-5, with 9 bases identical to TRBD2. The CDR3 is 16 amino acids. The germline gives CDR1 MNHGY, CDR2 SAAAGT. CDR3: CASGYSIELAGETQYF. In DNA, the CDR3 is TGTGCCAGCGGTTACTCGATTGAACTAGCGGGAGAGACCCAGTACTTC.

The CDR3 here is CATLRRGDGNTIYF. DNA of the CDR3: TGTGCCACCCTTCGTAGGGGAGATGGAAACACCATATATTTT. V and J are TRBV15 and TRBJ1-3, with a tentative D call TRBD1 (5 bases). This CDR3 contains 14 residues. V lost 8 bases to trimming and J lost 3 bases, with 14 bases between them. CDR1 and CDR2 (germline): LNHNV, YYDKDF (reference sequence). The full variable domain, with the rest looked up from reference TRBV15 and TRBJ1-3, is DAMVIQNPRYQVTQFGKPVTLSCSQTLNHNVMYWYQQKSSQAPKLLFHYYDKDFNNEADTPDNFQSRRPNTSFCFLDIRSPGLGDTAMYLCATLRRGDGNTIYFGEGSWLTVV.

This clonotype showed up many times. The chain is built from TRBV4-3 and TRBJ1-2; D is ambiguous. V was pared by 1 base and J by 0 bases, with 12 bases between. Germline CDR1 reads LGHNA; CDR2 reads YSLEER. The CDR3 loop spans 16 amino acids. CDR3 loop: CASSQGVIGANYGYTF. CDR3 nucleotide sequence: TGCGCCAGCAGCCAAGGTGTGATCGGGGCTAACTATGGCTACACCTTC.

V and J are TRBV11-3 and TRBJ2-3, with 7 bases lining up with TRBD1. V shed 5 bases, J shed 4 bases, and the junction held 6 bases outside the gene matches. CDR1 and CDR2 from the germline V gene are SGHNT and YENEEA. There are 14 residues in the CDR3. This chain's CDR3 is CASSNQGEPDTQYF. The CDR3 nucleotides are TGTGCCAGCAGCAACCAGGGGGAACCAGATACGCAGTATTTT.

This clonotype has a single count. Being one base from a much bigger clone, this may be a read error. The chain carries TRBV12-3 or TRBV12-4 and TRBJ2-7; D is unresolved. The CDR3 is 16 amino acids. In nucleotides, the CDR3 is TGTGCCAGCAGTCTCGGCTCGGAAACGAGCTCCTACGAGCAGCACTTC. Residues: CASSLGSETSSYEQHF.

A single count supports this clonotype. This chain links TRBV7-6 with TRBJ1-1; 8 nucleotides line up with TRBD1. Germline CDR1 and CDR2: SGHVS and FNYEAQ. The CDR3 has 14 residues. J was trimmed by 5 bases and V by 4 bases; bases with no gene match: 6. CDR3 DNA sequence: TGTGCCAGCAGCTCACAGGGGGTTCGGACTGAAGCTTTCTTT. Translating gives CASSSQGVRTEAFF.